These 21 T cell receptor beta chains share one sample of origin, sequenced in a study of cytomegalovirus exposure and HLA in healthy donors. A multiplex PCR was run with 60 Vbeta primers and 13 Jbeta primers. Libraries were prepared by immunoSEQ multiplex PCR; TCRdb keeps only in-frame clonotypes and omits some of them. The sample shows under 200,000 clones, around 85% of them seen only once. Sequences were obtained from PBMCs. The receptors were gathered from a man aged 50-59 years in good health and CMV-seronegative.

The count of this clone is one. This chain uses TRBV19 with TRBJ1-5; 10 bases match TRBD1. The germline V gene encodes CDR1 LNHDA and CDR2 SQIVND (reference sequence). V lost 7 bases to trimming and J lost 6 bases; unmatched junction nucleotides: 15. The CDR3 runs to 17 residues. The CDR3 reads CASNPPPGTGVGQPQHF. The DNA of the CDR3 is TGTGCCAGTAATCCCCCCCCGGGGACAGGGGTCGGTCAGCCCCAGCATTTT.

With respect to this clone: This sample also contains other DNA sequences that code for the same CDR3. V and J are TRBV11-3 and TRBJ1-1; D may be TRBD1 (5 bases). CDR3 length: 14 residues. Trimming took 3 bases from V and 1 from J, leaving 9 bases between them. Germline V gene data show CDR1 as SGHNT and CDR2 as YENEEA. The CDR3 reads CASSLRGGNTEAFF. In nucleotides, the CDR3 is TGTGCCAGCAGCTTGCGGGGGGGGAACACTGAAGCTTTCTTT.

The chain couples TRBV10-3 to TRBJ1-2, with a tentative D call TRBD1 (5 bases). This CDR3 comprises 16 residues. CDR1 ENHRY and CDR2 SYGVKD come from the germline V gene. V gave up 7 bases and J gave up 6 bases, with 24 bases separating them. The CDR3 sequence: CAITEGRVVRFHGYTF. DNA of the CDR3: TGTGCCATCACCGAGGGGAGGGTGGTGAGGTTTCATGGCTACACCTTC.

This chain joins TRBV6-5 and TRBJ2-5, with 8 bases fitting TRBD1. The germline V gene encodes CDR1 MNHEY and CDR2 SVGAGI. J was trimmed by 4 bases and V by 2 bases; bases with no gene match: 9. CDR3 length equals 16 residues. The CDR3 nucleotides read TGTGCCAGCAGTTACGCGGCAGGGGGCTTGGGAGAGACCCAGTACTTC. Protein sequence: CASSYAAGGLGETQYF.

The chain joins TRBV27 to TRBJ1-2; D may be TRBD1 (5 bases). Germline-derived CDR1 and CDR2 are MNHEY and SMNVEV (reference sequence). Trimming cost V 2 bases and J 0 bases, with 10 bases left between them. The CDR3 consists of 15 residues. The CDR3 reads CASSLNDSPNYGYTF. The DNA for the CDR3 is TGTGCCAGCAGTTTAAACGACAGCCCTAACTATGGCTACACCTTC.

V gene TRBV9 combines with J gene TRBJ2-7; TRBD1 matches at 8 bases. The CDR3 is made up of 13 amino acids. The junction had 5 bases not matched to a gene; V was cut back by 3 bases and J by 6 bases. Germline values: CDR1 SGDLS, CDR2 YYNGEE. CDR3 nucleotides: TGTGCCAGCAGCGACCGGACAGGGACCGAGCAGTACTTC. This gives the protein CASSDRTGTEQYF.

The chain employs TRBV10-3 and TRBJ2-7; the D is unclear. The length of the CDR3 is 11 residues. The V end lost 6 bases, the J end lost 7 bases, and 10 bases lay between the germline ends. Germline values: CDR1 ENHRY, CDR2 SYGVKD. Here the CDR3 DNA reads TGTGCCATCAGCCCCGGTTCTGAGCAGTACTTC. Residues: CAISPGSEQYF.

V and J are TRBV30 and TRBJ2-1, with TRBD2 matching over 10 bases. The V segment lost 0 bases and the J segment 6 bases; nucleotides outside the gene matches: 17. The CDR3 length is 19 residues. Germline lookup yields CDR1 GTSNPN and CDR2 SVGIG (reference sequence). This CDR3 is CAWSVFWTSGATSSNEQFF. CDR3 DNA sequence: TGTGCCTGGAGTGTATTTTGGACTAGCGGAGCAACCAGTTCCAATGAGCAGTTCTTC.

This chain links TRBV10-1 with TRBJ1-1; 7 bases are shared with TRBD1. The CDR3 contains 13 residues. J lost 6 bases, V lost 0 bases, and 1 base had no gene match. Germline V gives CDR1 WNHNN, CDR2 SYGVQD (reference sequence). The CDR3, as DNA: TGCGCCAGCAGTGAGTCAGGGACAGCTGAAGCTTTCTTT. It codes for CASSESGTAEAFF.

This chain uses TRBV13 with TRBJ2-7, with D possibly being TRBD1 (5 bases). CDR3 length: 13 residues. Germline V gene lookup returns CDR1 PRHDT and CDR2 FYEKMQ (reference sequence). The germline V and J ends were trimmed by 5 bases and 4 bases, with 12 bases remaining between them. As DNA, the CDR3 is TGTGCCAGCAGCCAGGGTCCTACTTACGAGCAGTACTTC. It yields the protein CASSQGPTYEQYF.

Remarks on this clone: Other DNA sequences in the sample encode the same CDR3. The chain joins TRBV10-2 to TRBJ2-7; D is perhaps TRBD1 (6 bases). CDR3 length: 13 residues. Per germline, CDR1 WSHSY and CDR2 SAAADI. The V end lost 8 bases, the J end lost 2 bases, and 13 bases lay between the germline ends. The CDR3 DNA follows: TGCGCCAGCTTGGACAGAATGACCTACGAGCAGTACTTC. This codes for CASLDRMTYEQYF.

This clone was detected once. CDR3 sequence reads: CASSSGLTYEQYF. DNA for the CDR3: TGTGCCAGCAGTTCGGGACTAACCTACGAGCAGTACTTC. The rearrangement uses TRBV6-5 and TRBJ2-7; TRBD2 matches at 7 bases. The germline V gene has CDR1 MNHEY and CDR2 SVGAGI. The trim removed 4 bases at V and 2 bases at J, leaving 2 bases unmatched. There are 13 residues in the CDR3.

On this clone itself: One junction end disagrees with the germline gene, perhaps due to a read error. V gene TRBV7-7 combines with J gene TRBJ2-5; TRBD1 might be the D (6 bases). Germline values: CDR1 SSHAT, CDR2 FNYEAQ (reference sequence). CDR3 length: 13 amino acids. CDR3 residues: CASSRGQRETQYF. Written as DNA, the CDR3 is TGTGCTAGCAGCCGAGGACAGAGGGAGACCCAGTACTTC.

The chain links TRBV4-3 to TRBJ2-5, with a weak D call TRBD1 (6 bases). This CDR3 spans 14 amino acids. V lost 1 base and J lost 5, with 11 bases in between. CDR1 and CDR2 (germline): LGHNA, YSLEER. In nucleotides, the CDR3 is TGCGCCAGCAGCCAAGGACAGGAGTGGGAGACCCAGTACTTC. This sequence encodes CASSQGQEWETQYF.

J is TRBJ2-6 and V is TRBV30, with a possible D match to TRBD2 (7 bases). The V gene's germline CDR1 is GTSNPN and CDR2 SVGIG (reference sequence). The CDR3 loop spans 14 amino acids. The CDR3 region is CALGGGSGANVLTF. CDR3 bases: TGTGCTCTAGGGGGGGGCTCTGGGGCCAACGTCCTGACTTTC.

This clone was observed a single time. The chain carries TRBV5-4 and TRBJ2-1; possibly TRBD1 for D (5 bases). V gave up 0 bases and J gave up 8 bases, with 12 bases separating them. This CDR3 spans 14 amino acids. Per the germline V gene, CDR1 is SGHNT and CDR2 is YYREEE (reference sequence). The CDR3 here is CASSLGGQGDEQFF. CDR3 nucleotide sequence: TGTGCCAGCAGCTTGGGCGGCCAGGGCGATGAGCAGTTCTTC. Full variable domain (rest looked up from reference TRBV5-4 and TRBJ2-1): ETGVTQSPTHLIKTRGQQVTLRCSSQSGHNTVSWYQQALGQGPQFIFQYYREEENGRGNFPPRFSGLQFPNYSSELNVNALELDDSALYLCASSLGGQGDEQFFGPGTRLTVL.

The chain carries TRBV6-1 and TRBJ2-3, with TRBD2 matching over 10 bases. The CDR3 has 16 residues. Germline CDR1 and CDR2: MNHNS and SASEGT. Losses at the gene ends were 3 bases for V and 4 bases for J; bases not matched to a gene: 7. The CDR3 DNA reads TGTGCCAGCAGTGATCCGGGACTAGCGAACCCAGATACGCAGTATTTT. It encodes CASSDPGLANPDTQYF.

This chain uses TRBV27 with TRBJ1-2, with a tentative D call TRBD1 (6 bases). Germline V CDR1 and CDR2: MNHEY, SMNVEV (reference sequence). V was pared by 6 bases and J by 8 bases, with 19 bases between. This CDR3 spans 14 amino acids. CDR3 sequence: CASRRSGGEGGYTF. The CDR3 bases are TGTGCCAGCAGGCGATCGGGGGGCGAAGGGGGCTACACCTTC.

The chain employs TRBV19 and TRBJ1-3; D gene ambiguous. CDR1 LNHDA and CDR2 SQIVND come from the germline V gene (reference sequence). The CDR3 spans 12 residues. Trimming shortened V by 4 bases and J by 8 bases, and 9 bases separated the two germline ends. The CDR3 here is CASSTFPHTIYF. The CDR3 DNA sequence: TGTGCCAGTAGTACCTTCCCTCACACCATATATTTT.

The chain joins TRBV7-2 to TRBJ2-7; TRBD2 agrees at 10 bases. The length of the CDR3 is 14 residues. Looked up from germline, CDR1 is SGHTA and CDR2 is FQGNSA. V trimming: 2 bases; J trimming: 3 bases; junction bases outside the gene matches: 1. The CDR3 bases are TGTGCCAGCAGCTTAAGGACTAGCGGCTACGAGCAGTACTTC. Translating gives CASSLRTSGYEQYF.

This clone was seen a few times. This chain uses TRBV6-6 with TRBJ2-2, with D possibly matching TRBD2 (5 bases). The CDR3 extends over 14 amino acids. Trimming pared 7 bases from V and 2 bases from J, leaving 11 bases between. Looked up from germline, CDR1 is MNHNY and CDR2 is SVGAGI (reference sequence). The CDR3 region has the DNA TGTGCCAGCAAGCCTAGCCAAAACACCGGGGAGCTGTTTTTT. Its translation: CASKPSQNTGELFF.